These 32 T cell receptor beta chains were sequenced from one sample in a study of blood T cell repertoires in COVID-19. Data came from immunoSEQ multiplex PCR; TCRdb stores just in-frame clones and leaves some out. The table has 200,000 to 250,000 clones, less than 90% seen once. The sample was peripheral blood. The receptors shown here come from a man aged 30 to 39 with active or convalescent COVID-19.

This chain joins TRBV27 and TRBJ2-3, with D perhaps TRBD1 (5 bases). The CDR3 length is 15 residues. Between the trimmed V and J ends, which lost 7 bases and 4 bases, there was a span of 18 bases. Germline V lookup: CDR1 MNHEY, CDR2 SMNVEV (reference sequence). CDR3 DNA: TGTGCCAGCAAGGTGGGGCTAGTTGATTCAGATACGCAGTATTTT. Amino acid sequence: CASKVGLVDSDTQYF.

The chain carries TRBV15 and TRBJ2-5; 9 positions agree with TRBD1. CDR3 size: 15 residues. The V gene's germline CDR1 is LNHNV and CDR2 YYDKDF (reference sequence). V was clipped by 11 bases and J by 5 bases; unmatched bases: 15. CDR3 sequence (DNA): TGTGCCCCCGACTGGGACAGGGACGACCTGGAGACCCAGTACTTC. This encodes CAPDWDRDDLETQYF.

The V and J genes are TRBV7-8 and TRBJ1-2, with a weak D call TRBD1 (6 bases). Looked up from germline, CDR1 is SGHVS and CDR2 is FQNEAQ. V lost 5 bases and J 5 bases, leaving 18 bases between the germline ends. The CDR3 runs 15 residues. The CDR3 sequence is CASSPFSTGLYGYTF. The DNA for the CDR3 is TGTGCCAGCAGCCCATTCTCGACAGGCCTTTATGGCTACACCTTC.

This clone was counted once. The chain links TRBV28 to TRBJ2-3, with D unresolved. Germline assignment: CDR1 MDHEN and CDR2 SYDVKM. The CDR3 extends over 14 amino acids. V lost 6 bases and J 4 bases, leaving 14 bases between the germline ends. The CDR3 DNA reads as TGTGCCAGCAGGGGCCCGTACGGCGCAGATACGCAGTATTTT. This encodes CASRGPYGADTQYF.

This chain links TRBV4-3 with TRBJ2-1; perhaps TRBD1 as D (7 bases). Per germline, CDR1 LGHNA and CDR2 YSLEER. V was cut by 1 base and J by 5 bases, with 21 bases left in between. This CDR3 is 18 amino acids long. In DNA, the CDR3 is TGCGCCAGCAGCCAAGGAAGCGTTGGAGGGGGCTTAGACAATGAGCAGTTCTTC. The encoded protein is CASSQGSVGGGLDNEQFF.

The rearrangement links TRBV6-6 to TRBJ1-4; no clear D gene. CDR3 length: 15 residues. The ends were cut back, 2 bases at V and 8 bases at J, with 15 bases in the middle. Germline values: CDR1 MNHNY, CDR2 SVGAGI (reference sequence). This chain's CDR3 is CASSYIPTSLEKLFF. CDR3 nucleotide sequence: TGTGCCAGCAGTTACATACCGACATCTCTAGAAAAACTGTTTTTT.

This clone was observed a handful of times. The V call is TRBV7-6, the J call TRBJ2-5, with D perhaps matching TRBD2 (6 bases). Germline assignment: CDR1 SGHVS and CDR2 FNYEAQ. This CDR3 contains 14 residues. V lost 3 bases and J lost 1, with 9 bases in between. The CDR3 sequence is CASSLGTFQETQYF. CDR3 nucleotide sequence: TGTGCCAGCAGCTTGGGGACTTTCCAAGAGACCCAGTACTTC. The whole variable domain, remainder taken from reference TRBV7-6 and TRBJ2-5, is GAGVSQSPRYKVTKRGQDVALRCDPISGHVSLYWYRQALGQGPEFLTYFNYEAQQDKSGLPNDRFSAERPEGSISTLTIQRTEQRDSAMYRCASSLGTFQETQYFGPGTRLLVL.

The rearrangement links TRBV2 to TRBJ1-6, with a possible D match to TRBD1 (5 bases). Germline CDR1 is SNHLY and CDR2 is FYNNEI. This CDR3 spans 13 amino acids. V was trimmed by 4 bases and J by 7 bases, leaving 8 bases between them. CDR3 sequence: CASSVTENSPLHF. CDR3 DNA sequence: TGTGCCAGCAGTGTGACAGAAAATTCACCCCTCCACTTT.

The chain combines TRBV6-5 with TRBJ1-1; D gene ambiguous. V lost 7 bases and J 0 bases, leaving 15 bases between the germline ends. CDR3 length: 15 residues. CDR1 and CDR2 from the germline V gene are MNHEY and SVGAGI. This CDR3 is CASKSLSVMNTEAFF. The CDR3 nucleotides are TGTGCCAGCAAATCCTTGTCAGTAATGAACACTGAAGCTTTCTTT.

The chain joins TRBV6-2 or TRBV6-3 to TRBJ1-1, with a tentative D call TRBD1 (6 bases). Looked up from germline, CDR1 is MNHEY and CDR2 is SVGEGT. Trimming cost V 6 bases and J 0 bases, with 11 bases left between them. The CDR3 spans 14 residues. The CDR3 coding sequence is TGTGCCAGCAGCCCCAGGGACATGAACACTGAAGCTTTCTTT. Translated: CASSPRDMNTEAFF.

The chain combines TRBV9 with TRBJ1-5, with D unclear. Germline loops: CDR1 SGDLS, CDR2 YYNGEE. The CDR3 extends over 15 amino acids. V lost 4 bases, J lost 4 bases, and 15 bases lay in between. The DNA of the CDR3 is TGTGCCAGCAGCCCTTATGGGGAGGAAAATCAGCCCCAGCATTTT. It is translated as CASSPYGEENQPQHF.

CDR3 coding DNA: TGTGCCAGCAGTGACACACAGGGGTTTAGATACAATGAGCAGTTCTTC. Translated: CASSDTQGFRYNEQFF. The chain recombines TRBV6-1 with TRBJ2-1; 7 nucleotides agree with TRBD1. This CDR3 comprises 16 residues. V lost 3 bases, J lost 4 bases, and 9 bases stayed unmatched. CDR1 MNHNS and CDR2 SASEGT come from the germline V gene.

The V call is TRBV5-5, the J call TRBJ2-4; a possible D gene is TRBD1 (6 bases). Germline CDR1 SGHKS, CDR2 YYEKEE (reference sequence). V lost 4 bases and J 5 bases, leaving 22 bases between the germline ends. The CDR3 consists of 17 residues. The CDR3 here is CASSPLQGTSPQNIQYF. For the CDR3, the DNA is TGTGCCAGCAGCCCCCTACAGGGAACCTCACCTCAAAACATTCAGTACTTC.

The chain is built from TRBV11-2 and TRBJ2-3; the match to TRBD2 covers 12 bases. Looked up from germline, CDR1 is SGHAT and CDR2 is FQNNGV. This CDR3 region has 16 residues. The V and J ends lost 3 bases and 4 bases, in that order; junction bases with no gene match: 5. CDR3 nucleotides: TGTGCCAGCAGCTTCCACCCTAGCGGGGGGGCAGATACGCAGTATTTT. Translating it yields CASSFHPSGGADTQYF. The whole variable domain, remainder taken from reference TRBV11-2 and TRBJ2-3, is EAGVAQSPRYKIIEKRQSVAFWCNPISGHATLYWYQQILGQGPKLLIQFQNNGVVDDSQLPKDRFSAERLKGVDSTLKIQPAKLEDSAVYLCASSFHPSGGADTQYFGPGTRLTVL.

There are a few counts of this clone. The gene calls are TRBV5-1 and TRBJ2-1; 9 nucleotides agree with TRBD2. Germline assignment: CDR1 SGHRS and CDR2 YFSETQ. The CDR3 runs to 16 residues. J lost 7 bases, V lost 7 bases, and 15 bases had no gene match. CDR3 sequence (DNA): TGCGCCAGCCTCGTAACCCGAGCGGGAGGAAGAAATGAGCAGTTCTTC. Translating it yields CASLVTRAGGRNEQFF.

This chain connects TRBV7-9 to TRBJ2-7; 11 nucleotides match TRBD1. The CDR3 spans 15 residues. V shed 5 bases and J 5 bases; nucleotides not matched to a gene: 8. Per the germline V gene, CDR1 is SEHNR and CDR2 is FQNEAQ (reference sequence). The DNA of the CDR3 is TGTGCCAGCAGCCCACAGGGACAGGGGGTCCACGAGCAGTACTTC. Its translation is CASSPQGQGVHEQYF.

The CDR3 region has the DNA TGTGCCAGCAGCTCCGATCTGGCTGTGAACACCATATATTTT. Translating gives CASSSDLAVNTIYF. This rearrangement joins TRBV7-8 to TRBJ1-3; D is uncertain. The germline V and J ends were trimmed by 4 bases and 7 bases, with 14 bases remaining between them. Germline loops: CDR1 SGHVS, CDR2 FQNEAQ. The CDR3 sequence is 14 residues long.

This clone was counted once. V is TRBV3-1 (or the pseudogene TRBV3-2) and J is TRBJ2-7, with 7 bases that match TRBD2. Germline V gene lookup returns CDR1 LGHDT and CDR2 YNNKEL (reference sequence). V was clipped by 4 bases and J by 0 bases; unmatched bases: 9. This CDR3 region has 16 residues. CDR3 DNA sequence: TGTGCCAGCAGCCCCATAGCGGGCCTTAGCTCCTACGAGCAGTACTTC. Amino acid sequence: CASSPIAGLSSYEQYF.

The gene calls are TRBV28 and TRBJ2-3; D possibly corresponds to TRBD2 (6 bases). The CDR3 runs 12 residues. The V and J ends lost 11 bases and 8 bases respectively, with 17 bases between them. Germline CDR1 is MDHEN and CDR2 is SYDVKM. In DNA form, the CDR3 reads TGTGCCGGACTGGGGGAGGACCGTACGCAGTATTTT. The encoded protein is CAGLGEDRTQYF.

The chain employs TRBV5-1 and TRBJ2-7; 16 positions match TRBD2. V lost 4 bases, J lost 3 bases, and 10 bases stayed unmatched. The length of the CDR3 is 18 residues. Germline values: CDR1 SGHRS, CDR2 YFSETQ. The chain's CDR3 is CASSPGLAGGPPDYEQYF. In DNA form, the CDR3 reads TGCGCCAGCAGCCCGGGACTAGCGGGAGGGCCGCCTGACTACGAGCAGTACTTC.

CDR3 in DNA: TGTGCCATCAGTCCCGGGACAGGGATAAGGTACGAGCAGTACTTC. Protein: CAISPGTGIRYEQYF. V gene TRBV10-3 combines with J gene TRBJ2-7; TRBD1 agrees at 9 bases. The germline gives CDR1 ENHRY, CDR2 SYGVKD. The CDR3 runs 15 residues. Unmatched junction bases numbered 9, after V lost 5 bases and J lost 4 bases.

The CDR3 is CSVEDAQGGEQYF. The CDR3 DNA reads TGCAGCGTTGAAGACGCACAGGGGGGGGAGCAGTACTTC. This chain uses TRBV29-1 with TRBJ2-7; TRBD1 is a possible D gene (8 bases). The CDR3 totals 13 residues. Trimming left V 0 bases short and J 7 bases short, with 13 bases between. Germline V lookup: CDR1 SQVTM, CDR2 ANQGSEA.

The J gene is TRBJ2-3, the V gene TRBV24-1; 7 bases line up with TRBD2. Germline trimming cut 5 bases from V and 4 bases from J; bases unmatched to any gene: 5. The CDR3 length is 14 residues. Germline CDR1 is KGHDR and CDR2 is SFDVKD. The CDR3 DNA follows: TGTGCCACCAGTGGGTCGGGAGGACCAGATACGCAGTATTTT. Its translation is CATSGSGGPDTQYF.

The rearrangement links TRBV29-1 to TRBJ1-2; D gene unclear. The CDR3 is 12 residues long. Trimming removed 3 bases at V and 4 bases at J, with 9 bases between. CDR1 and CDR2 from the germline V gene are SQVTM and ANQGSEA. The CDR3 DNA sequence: TGCAGCGTTGAGAACACAGTCTATGGCTACACCTTC. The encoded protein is CSVENTVYGYTF.

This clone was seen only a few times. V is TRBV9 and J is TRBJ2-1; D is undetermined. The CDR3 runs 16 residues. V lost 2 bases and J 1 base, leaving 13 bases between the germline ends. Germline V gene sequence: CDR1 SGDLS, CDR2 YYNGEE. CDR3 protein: CASSVQGERSYNEQFF. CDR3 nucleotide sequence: TGTGCCAGCAGCGTGCAAGGAGAAAGGTCCTACAATGAGCAGTTCTTC.

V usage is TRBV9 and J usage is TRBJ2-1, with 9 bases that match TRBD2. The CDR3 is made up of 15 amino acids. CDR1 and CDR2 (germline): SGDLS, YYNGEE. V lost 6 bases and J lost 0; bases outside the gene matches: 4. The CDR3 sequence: CASNPSGISYNEQFF. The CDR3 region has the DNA TGTGCCAGCAACCCTAGCGGGATCTCCTACAATGAGCAGTTCTTC. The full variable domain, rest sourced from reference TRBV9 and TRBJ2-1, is DSGVTQTPKHLITATGQRVTLRCSPRSGDLSVYWYQQSLDQGLQFLIQYYNGEERAKGNILERFSAQQFPDLHSELNLSSLELGDSALYFCASNPSGISYNEQFFGPGTRLTVL.

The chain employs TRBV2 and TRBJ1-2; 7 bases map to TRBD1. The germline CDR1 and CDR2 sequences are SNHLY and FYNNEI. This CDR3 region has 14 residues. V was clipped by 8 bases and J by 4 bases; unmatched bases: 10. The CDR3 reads CASSPGQNIYGYTF. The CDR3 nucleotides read TGTGCCAGCTCGCCGGGACAGAATATCTATGGCTACACCTTC.

For the CDR3, the DNA is TGTGCCAGCAGCAGACAGGGGGGACACACTGAAGCTTTCTTT. The encoded protein is CASSRQGGHTEAFF. The chain carries TRBV9 and TRBJ1-1, with 9 bases that match TRBD1. The V gene's germline CDR1 is SGDLS and CDR2 YYNGEE. This CDR3 region has 14 residues. With 4 bases clipped from V and 3 bases from J, the junction kept 4 bases outside the gene matches.

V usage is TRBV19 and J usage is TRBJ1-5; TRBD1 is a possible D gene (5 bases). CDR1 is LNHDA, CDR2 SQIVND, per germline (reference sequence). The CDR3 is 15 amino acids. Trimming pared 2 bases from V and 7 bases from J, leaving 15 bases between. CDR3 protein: CASSIHGRGSQPQHF. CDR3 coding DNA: TGTGCCAGTAGTATACACGGGAGGGGCTCCCAGCCCCAGCATTTT.

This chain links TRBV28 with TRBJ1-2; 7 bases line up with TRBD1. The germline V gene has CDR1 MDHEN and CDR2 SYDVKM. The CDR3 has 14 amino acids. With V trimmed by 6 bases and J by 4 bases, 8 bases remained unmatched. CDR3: CASRYNRGIYGYTF. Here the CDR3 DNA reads TGTGCCAGCAGATACAACAGGGGCATCTATGGCTACACCTTC.

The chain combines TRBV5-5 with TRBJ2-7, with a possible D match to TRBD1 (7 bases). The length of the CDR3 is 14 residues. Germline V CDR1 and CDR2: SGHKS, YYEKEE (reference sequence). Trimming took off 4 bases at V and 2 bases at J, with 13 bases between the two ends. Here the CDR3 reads CASSKPRGAYEQYF. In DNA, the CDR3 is TGTGCCAGCAGCAAACCCAGGGGGGCCTACGAGCAGTACTTC.

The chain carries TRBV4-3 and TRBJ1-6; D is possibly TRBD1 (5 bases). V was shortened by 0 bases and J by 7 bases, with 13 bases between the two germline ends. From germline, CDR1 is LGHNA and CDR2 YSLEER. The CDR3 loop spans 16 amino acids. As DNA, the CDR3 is TGCGCCAGCAGCCAAGACAGGCAGGGATTCAATTCACCCCTCCACTTT. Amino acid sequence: CASSQDRQGFNSPLHF.